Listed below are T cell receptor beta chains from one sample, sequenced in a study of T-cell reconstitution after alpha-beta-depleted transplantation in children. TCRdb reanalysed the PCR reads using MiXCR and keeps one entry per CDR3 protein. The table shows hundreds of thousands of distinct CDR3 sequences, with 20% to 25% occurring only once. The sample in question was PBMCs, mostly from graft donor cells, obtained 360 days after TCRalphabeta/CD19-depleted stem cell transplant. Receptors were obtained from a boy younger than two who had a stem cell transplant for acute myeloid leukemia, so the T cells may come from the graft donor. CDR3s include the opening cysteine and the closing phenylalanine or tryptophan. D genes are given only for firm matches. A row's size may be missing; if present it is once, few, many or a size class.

CDR3aa: CASSLTRDRGRLKPYNEQFF
CDR3nt: TGTGCCAGCAGTTTAACGAGGGACAGGGGGCGATTGAAACCCTACAATGAGCAGTTCTTC
d_gene: TRBD1
abundance: many
j_gene: TRBJ2-1
v_gene: TRBV12-3/TRBV12-4

CDR3aa: CSVRRSSYEQYF
CDR3nt: TGCAGTGTAAGAAGAAGCTCCTACGAGCAGTACTTC
d_gene: NA
abundance: NA
j_gene: TRBJ2-7
v_gene: TRBV20-1

CDR3aa: CSAQAFSGNTISF
CDR3nt: TGCAGTGCTCAGGCCTTCTCTGGAAACACCATATCTTTT
d_gene: NA
abundance: NA
j_gene: TRBJ1-3
v_gene: TRBV20-1

CDR3aa: CASSCTARGPTDTQYF
CDR3nt: TGTGCCAGCAGTTGTACTGCCCGGGGTCCCACAGATACGCAGTATTTT
d_gene: NA
abundance: few
j_gene: TRBJ2-3
v_gene: TRBV6-9

CDR3aa: CSARWTGGEKLFF
CDR3nt: TGCAGTGCTAGATGGACAGGGGGTGAAAAACTGTTTTTT
d_gene: TRBD1
abundance: many
j_gene: TRBJ1-4
v_gene: TRBV20-1

CDR3aa: CASSPRLAGGLDTQYF
CDR3nt: TGCGCCAGCAGCCCAAGACTAGCGGGGGGGCTAGATACGCAGTATTTT
d_gene: TRBD2
abundance: few
j_gene: TRBJ2-3
v_gene: TRBV5-1

CDR3aa: CATSIPSTDTQYF
CDR3nt: TGTGCCACCAGCATCCCAAGCACAGATACGCAGTATTTT
d_gene: NA
abundance: many
j_gene: TRBJ2-3
v_gene: TRBV15

CDR3aa: CSARVRDREEWSSYNEQFF
CDR3nt: TGCAGTGCTAGAGTCCGGGACAGGGAAGAGTGGAGCTCCTACAATGAGCAGTTCTTC
d_gene: TRBD1
abundance: few
j_gene: TRBJ2-1
v_gene: TRBV20-1

CDR3aa: CASIPLSRGTGELFF
CDR3nt: TGTGCCAGCATCCCCCTGAGTCGGGGCACCGGGGAGCTGTTTTTT
d_gene: NA
abundance: many
j_gene: TRBJ2-2
v_gene: TRBV6-1

CDR3aa: CASSVQGRQTYEQYF
CDR3nt: TGTGCCAGCAGCGTACAGGGGCGCCAGACCTACGAGCAGTACTTC
d_gene: TRBD1
abundance: NA
j_gene: TRBJ2-7
v_gene: TRBV11-1

CDR3aa: CASSLDGAPHEAFF
CDR3nt: TGTGCCAGCAGCTTGGATGGGGCGCCCCATGAAGCTTTCTTT
d_gene: NA
abundance: NA
j_gene: TRBJ1-1
v_gene: TRBV7-9

CDR3aa: CATKRGQVQETQYF
CDR3nt: TGCGCCACCAAGCGTGGACAGGTTCAAGAGACCCAGTACTTC
d_gene: TRBD1
abundance: many
j_gene: TRBJ2-5
v_gene: TRBV10-2

CDR3aa: CASNLGASTDTQYF
CDR3nt: TGTGCCAGCAACCTTGGGGCCAGCACAGATACGCAGTATTTT
d_gene: NA
abundance: NA
j_gene: TRBJ2-3
v_gene: TRBV11-3

CDR3aa: CASSSETGRGEQFF
CDR3nt: TGTGCCAGCTCATCCGAAACAGGGAGAGGGGAGCAGTTCTTC
d_gene: NA
abundance: few
j_gene: TRBJ2-1
v_gene: TRBV18

CDR3aa: CASRLAGGRTGELFF
CDR3nt: TGTGCCAGCAGGCTTGCTGGAGGGAGAACCGGGGAGCTGTTTTTT
d_gene: NA
abundance: NA
j_gene: TRBJ2-2
v_gene: TRBV28

CDR3aa: CSAARQADNSPLHF
CDR3nt: TGCAGTGCTGCCCGACAGGCTGATAATTCACCCCTCCACTTT
d_gene: NA
abundance: NA
j_gene: TRBJ1-6
v_gene: TRBV20-1

CDR3aa: CASSQGFGKETQYF
CDR3nt: TGTGCCAGCAGCCAAGGATTCGGCAAAGAGACCCAGTACTTC
d_gene: NA
abundance: many
j_gene: TRBJ2-5
v_gene: TRBV3-1

CDR3aa: CASSLEGANEQFF
CDR3nt: TGTGCCAGCAGCTTGGAGGGGGCGAATGAGCAGTTCTTC
d_gene: NA
abundance: NA
j_gene: TRBJ2-1
v_gene: TRBV7-4

CDR3aa: CSASDGTYEQYF
CDR3nt: TGCAGTGCAAGCGACGGTACCTACGAGCAGTACTTC
d_gene: NA
abundance: many
j_gene: TRBJ2-7
v_gene: TRBV20-1

CDR3aa: CASSAMTGLTGELFF
CDR3nt: TGTGCCAGCAGCGCGATGACAGGGCTTACCGGGGAGCTGTTTTTT
d_gene: TRBD1
abundance: NA
j_gene: TRBJ2-2
v_gene: TRBV7-2

CDR3aa: CASSSTGLGGYTF
CDR3nt: TGTGCCAGCAGTTCCACAGGGCTAGGCGGCTACACCTTC
d_gene: NA
abundance: few
j_gene: TRBJ1-2
v_gene: TRBV12-3/TRBV12-4

CDR3aa: CASSTGATSNQPQHF
CDR3nt: TGTGCCAGTAGTACAGGGGCTACTAGCAATCAGCCCCAGCATTTT
d_gene: NA
abundance: many
j_gene: TRBJ1-5
v_gene: TRBV19

CDR3aa: CASSSTGRDYGYTF
CDR3nt: TGTGCCAGCAGCTCCACTGGCCGGGACTATGGCTACACCTTC
d_gene: NA
abundance: NA
j_gene: TRBJ1-2
v_gene: TRBV9

CDR3aa: CASSYRLGQGNTQYF
CDR3nt: TGTGCCAGCAGTTACCGTCTTGGCCAGGGTAATACGCAGTATTTT
d_gene: NA
abundance: NA
j_gene: TRBJ2-3
v_gene: TRBV6-5

CDR3aa: CSHGLAGTTDTQYF
CDR3nt: TGCAGCCACGGACTAGCGGGGACCACAGATACGCAGTATTTT
d_gene: TRBD2
abundance: many
j_gene: TRBJ2-3
v_gene: TRBV29-1

CDR3aa: CSVERRAIGYTF
CDR3nt: TGCAGCGTTGAACGCAGAGCAATAGGCTACACCTTC
d_gene: NA
abundance: few
j_gene: TRBJ1-2
v_gene: TRBV29-1

CDR3aa: CSVGPKGGTSGGREQFF
CDR3nt: TGCAGCGTTGGACCGAAGGGGGGGACTAGCGGGGGTCGTGAGCAGTTCTTC
d_gene: TRBD2
abundance: many
j_gene: TRBJ2-1
v_gene: TRBV29-1